The TCR beta chain described here comes from a study of regulatory T cells in long-lasting Graves disease. Time point defined: newly diagnosed GD, antithyroid drugs for less than 3 months. Following extraction of RNA from PBMCs, that RNA was used to make the TCR library. In this sample, this clonotype turned up many times. The antigen remains unidentified. With V trimmed by 5 bases and J by 6 bases, 8 bases remained unmatched. CDR1 is SGHAT, CDR2 FQNNGV, per germline. The CDR3 has 17 amino acids. Arm-PCR of CDR3 regions and iRepertoire HTBI primers were the basis on which TCR beta libraries were built. Original analysis: Analysis of the samples identified approximately 63 TRBV and 13 to 15 TRBJ segments. TCRdb processed the multiplex PCR reads anew with MiXCR; each CDR3 protein has one entry. The V and J calls were determined by TCRdb, not by the authors. Among around 480,000 distinct CDR3 sequences listed, around 16% were seen once.

Study-level points and caveats: Favoring TRBV28, TRBJ1-2 and TRBJ2-5 was a feature seen in persistent disease.

These data also featured in a second study, about T cells in Graves' hyperthyroidism and ophthalmopathy.

The chain recombines TRBV11-2 with TRBJ2-1; TRBD2 matches at 15 bases. This TCR derives from a woman aged 40 to 65 with Graves disease. The sample in question was peripheral blood mononuclear cells (PBMCs), obtained at new diagnosis, from a patient treated with antithyroid drugs. In DNA, the CDR3 is TGTGCCAGCAGCCCCGGACTAGCGGGGGGGCCCGTCAATGAGCAGTTCTTC. Translating gives CASSPGLAGGPVNEQFF. The entire variable domain, with the rest obtained from reference TRBV11-2 and TRBJ2-1, is as follows: EAGVAQSPRYKIIEKRQSVAFWCNPISGHATLYWYQQILGQGPKLLIQFQNNGVVDDSQLPKDRFSAERLKGVDSTLKIQPAKLEDSAVYLCASSPGLAGGPVNEQFFGPGTRLTVL.